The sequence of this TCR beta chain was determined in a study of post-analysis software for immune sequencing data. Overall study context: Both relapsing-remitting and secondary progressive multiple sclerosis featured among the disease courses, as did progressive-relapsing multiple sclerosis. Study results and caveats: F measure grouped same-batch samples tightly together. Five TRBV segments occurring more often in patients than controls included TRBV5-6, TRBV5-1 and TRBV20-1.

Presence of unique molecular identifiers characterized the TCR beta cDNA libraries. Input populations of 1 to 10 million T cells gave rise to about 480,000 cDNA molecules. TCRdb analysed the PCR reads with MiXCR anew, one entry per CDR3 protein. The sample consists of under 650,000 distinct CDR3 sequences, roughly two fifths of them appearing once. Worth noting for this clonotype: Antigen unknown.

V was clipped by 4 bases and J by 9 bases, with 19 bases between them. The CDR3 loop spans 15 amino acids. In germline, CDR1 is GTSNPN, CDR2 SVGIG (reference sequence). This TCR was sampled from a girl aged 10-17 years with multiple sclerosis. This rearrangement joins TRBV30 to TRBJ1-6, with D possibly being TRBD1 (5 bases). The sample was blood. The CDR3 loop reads CAWNDSPAFSSPLHF. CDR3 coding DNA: TGTGCCTGGAACGACAGCCCCGCTTTTTCTTCACCCCTCCACTTT.